Reported below is one T cell receptor beta chain. Unmatched junction bases numbered 9, after V lost 4 bases and J lost 2 bases. This CDR3 spans 16 amino acids. CDR1 SGDLS and CDR2 YYNGEE come from the germline V gene. The data were taken from a study of cytomegalovirus exposure and HLA in healthy donors. Sequencing was performed with immunoSEQ multiplex PCR; in TCRdb, only in-frame clones are kept and a portion is missing. The table shows fewer than 150,000 clones, with 88% occurring only once. The source is a woman in her late teens or twenties in good health and CMV-seropositive. Specimen: PBMCs. The chain is built from TRBV9 and TRBJ2-3, with TRBD2 matching 8 bases. CDR3 region: CASSITRTSNTDTQYF. CDR3 nucleotide sequence: TGTGCCAGCAGCATCACTAGGACTAGCAACACAGATACGCAGTATTTT.